Listed below are T cell receptor beta chains from one sample, sequenced in a study of vaccination and CD4 T cells after COVID-19. TCRdb fed the PCR reads into MiXCR, producing one record per CDR3 protein. The profile shows approximately 19,000 distinct CDR3 sequences, around 64% of them singletons. Specimen: CD4+ T cells from blood, collected after SARS-CoV-2 vaccination. Receptor source: a human donor who had recovered from COVID-19. The CDR3 runs from the conserved cysteine through the conserved F or W. Each record gives: V gene, CDR3 length, J gene, CDR3 protein.

>TRBV20-1|19|TRBJ2-1
CSARTSGSHSPSSYNEQFF
>TRBV7-9|12|TRBJ1-5
CASSLVGQPQHF
>TRBV20-1|13|TRBJ2-1
CSEGGSSYNEQFF
>TRBV7-2|17|TRBJ2-1
CASSPTGLAGFYNEQFF
>TRBV7-2|15|TRBJ1-5
CASSRGQGQGQPQHF
>TRBV20-1|14|TRBJ1-4
CSAFVPGANEKLFF
>TRBV4-1|15|TRBJ1-5
CASSNWKGSNQPQHF
>TRBV10-3|16|TRBJ2-1
CAISDPARGSHNEQFF
>TRBV20-1|14|TRBJ1-5
CSASGPGSNQPQHF
>TRBV6-2/TRBV6-3|16|TRBJ2-1
CASSYNINRPNNEQFF
>TRBV2|12|TRBJ1-2
CAGQSGEGGYTF